This record looks at one T cell receptor (beta chain) sequence and its context. This sample was included in a study of OX40 agonist ivuxolimab in advanced cancers. Across the study: Patients received ivuxolimab, an agonistic anti-OX40 (CD134) antibody. Dosing consisted of intravenous ivuxolimab at 0.01 to 10 mg/kg every 2 weeks.

Sequencing was performed with immunoSEQ multiplex PCR; in TCRdb, only in-frame clones are kept and a portion is missing. The sample has roughly 40,000 clones; 90% to 95% are singletons. This clonotype was obtained from an adult with an advanced solid tumor such as melanoma, head and neck, liver or kidney cancer. The sequenced sample was CD4+ or CD8+ T cells sorted from blood, obtained in a trial of the OX40 agonist ivuxolimab.

CDR3 DNA: TGCGCCAGCAGCCAAATGGGGACCTCTGGAAACACCATATATTTT. It yields the protein CASSQMGTSGNTIYF. The rearrangement uses TRBV4-3 and TRBJ1-3, with D maybe TRBD1 (5 bases). Deletions cut 2 bases from V and 0 bases from J, with 8 bases between. CDR3 length: 15 amino acids. Per germline, CDR1 LGHNA and CDR2 YSLEER.